These 14 T cell receptor beta chains originate from one sample sequenced in a study of T cells in localized non-small cell lung cancer. Some clones are missing from TCRdb's copy, which holds only in-frame ones; the method was immunoSEQ multiplex PCR. The sample shows about 30,000 clones, about 88% of them seen only once. The material was peripheral blood, obtained before any cancer treatment. The receptor set was obtained from a female donor older than 55 with stage III squamous cell lung carcinoma.

The chain has TRBV2 and TRBJ2-2, with 11 bases lining up with TRBD1. The CDR3 runs to 14 residues. After removal of 6 bases from V and 7 bases from J, the junction contained 4 bases not matched to a gene. Germline V CDR1 and CDR2: SNHLY, FYNNEI. CDR3 sequence (DNA): TGTGCCAGCAGGGGACAGGGGGTTGGCGGGGAGCTGTTTTTT. The encoded protein is CASRGQGVGGELFF.

V gene TRBV4-2 combines with J gene TRBJ2-7; possible D gene TRBD1, 5 bases. The V end was cut by 1 base, the J end by 2 bases, with 9 bases between. Germline CDR1 is LGHNA and CDR2 is YNFKEQ. The CDR3 is 14 amino acids. This CDR3 reads CASSQGAGTYEQYF. The CDR3 DNA is TGTGCCAGCAGCCAAGGGGCAGGGACCTACGAGCAGTACTTC.

This clone has a handful of counts. The chain combines TRBV6-1 with TRBJ1-5, with no clear D. Germline CDR1 and CDR2: MNHNS and SASEGT. This CDR3 has 15 amino acids. Trimming stripped 1 base from V and 3 bases from J, with 10 bases between. CDR3 protein: CASSEEWIANQPQHF. CDR3 bases: TGTGCCAGCAGTGAAGAGTGGATCGCCAATCAGCCCCAGCATTTT.

This chain connects TRBV21-1 to TRBJ2-7; the table assigns TRBD2, which was not confirmed against the DNA. TRBV21-1 is a documented pseudogene. CDR3 length: 13 amino acids. DNA of the CDR3: TGTGCCAGCCCCCGGGGGGGACCCTACGAGCAGTACTTC. Translated: CASPRGGPYEQYF.

The rearrangement joins TRBV5-1 to TRBJ2-3; 7 bases are a match to TRBD2. Trimming took 0 bases from V and 3 from J; bases not matched to a gene: 7. The CDR3 loop spans 16 amino acids. The germline gives CDR1 SGHRS, CDR2 YFSETQ. CDR3 in DNA: TGCGCCAGCAGCTTGGGGACTAGTTCGGGGACAGATACGCAGTATTTT. This translates into CASSLGTSSGTDTQYF.

This chain links TRBV7-6 with TRBJ1-1; TRBD1 is a possible D gene (5 bases). Per germline, CDR1 SGHVS and CDR2 FNYEAQ. Deletions cut 1 base from V and 2 bases from J, with 14 bases between. The CDR3 totals 16 residues. The CDR3 spells CASSLGGIQGNTEAFF. The CDR3 nucleotides are TGTGCCAGCAGCTTAGGGGGGATTCAGGGTAACACTGAAGCTTTCTTT. Full variable domain (outside the CDR3, taken from reference TRBV7-6 and TRBJ1-1): GAGVSQSPRYKVTKRGQDVALRCDPISGHVSLYWYRQALGQGPEFLTYFNYEAQQDKSGLPNDRFSAERPEGSISTLTIQRTEQRDSAMYRCASSLGGIQGNTEAFFGQGTRLTVV.

The chain recombines TRBV11-2 with TRBJ2-1; TRBD2 agrees at 11 bases. After removal of 1 base from V and 6 bases from J, the junction contained 5 bases not matched to a gene. Germline V gene sequence: CDR1 SGHAT, CDR2 FQNNGV. This CDR3 region has 16 residues. CDR3 region: CASSLGLLAGVNEQFF. CDR3 nucleotides: TGTGCCAGCAGCTTAGGTCTACTAGCGGGAGTCAATGAGCAGTTCTTC.

The V call is TRBV19, the J call TRBJ2-3, with D tentatively TRBD1 (5 bases). Germline assignment: CDR1 LNHDA and CDR2 SQIVND (reference sequence). Deletions cut 10 bases from V and 6 bases from J, with 23 bases between. The CDR3 spans 15 residues. In DNA form, the CDR3 reads TGTGCCACCCCAAGCAGGGCAGGGTGGGGCGATACGCAGTATTTT. Translated: CATPSRAGWGDTQYF.

The chain links TRBV18 to TRBJ2-1; D may be TRBD2 (5 bases). Germline lookup yields CDR1 KGHSH and CDR2 LQKENI. The CDR3 is 13 amino acids. With 3 bases removed from V and 5 bases from J, the gap between germline ends came to 8 bases. CDR3 sequence reads: CASSPGLHNEQFF. In DNA, the CDR3 is TGTGCCAGCTCACCCGGACTCCACAATGAGCAGTTCTTC.

This rearrangement joins TRBV27 to TRBJ2-7; D possibly corresponds to TRBD1 (6 bases). The germline V gene has CDR1 MNHEY and CDR2 SMNVEV (reference sequence). This CDR3 has 15 residues. The V and J ends lost 0 bases and 2 bases respectively, with 11 bases between them. CDR3 in DNA: TGTGCCAGCAGTTTATCCAGAGGGGGAACCTACGAGCAGTACTTC. This translates into CASSLSRGGTYEQYF.

In this sample, this clone turned up a few times. This sequence joins TRBV19 and TRBJ1-2; no reliable D call. V was cut by 10 bases and J by 0 bases, with 15 bases left in between. Germline V gene data show CDR1 as LNHDA and CDR2 as SQIVND (reference sequence). The CDR3 consists of 14 residues. The CDR3 loop is CATRPLLPNYGYTF. The CDR3 nucleotides are TGTGCCACCCGGCCCCTACTCCCTAACTATGGCTACACCTTC.

The genes are TRBV6-5 and TRBJ1-1; 8 nucleotides match TRBD1. The CDR3 is 15 amino acids. V trimming: 7 bases; J trimming: 0 bases; junction bases outside the gene matches: 7. The germline V gene encodes CDR1 MNHEY and CDR2 SVGAGI. CDR3 nucleotides: TGTGCCAGCACCCTTAGGACAGGGATGAACACTGAAGCTTTCTTT. It codes for CASTLRTGMNTEAFF.

The chain employs TRBV19 and TRBJ2-2; 12 bases agree with TRBD2. The V segment lost 6 bases and the J segment 7 bases; nucleotides outside the gene matches: 9. Germline assignment: CDR1 LNHDA and CDR2 SQIVND (reference sequence). The CDR3 spans 16 residues. CDR3 residues: CASSTRLAGAGGELFF. For the CDR3, the DNA is TGTGCCAGTAGCACTCGACTAGCGGGAGCGGGCGGGGAGCTGTTTTTT.

DNA for the CDR3: TGTGCCAGCAGTTTAGGAGAAGATTTGTGGGTCCGGGACAATGAGCAGTTCTTC. Translated: CASSLGEDLWVRDNEQFF. The J gene is TRBJ2-1, the V gene TRBV28; D call uncertain. Germline CDR1 reads MDHEN; CDR2 reads SYDVKM. Trimming removed 2 bases from V and 5 bases from J, with 22 bases in between. The CDR3 is 18 amino acids.